This is a list of T cell receptor beta chains from one sample in a study of CD8+ T cells in alopecia areata. TCRdb's table, derived via immunoSEQ multiplex PCR, lists solely in-frame clones and lacks some. The profile covers fewer than 250,000 clones, with just under 65% appearing a single time and 1.3% taken by the ten largest. The sequencing used CD4+ T cells sorted from blood, collected around week 50, from a patient treated with tofacitinib. The source is a human donor with alopecia areata. The CDR3 runs from the conserved cysteine through the conserved F or W. The D gene is left open where the match is weak. For some rows the clone size is stated as once, few or many, or as a class when expanded; others skip it.

abundance: .; v_gene: TRBV30; j_gene: TRBJ1-3; d_gene: .; CDR3nt: TGTGCCTGGAGTGCCGGGACCCGGAGGTGGAACACCATATATTTT; CDR3aa: CAWSAGTRRWNTIYF
abundance: .; v_gene: TRBV4-3; j_gene: TRBJ2-7; d_gene: .; CDR3nt: TGCGCCAGCAGCCAAGAATGGGCAGGGGCCTACGAGCAGTACTTC; CDR3aa: CASSQEWAGAYEQYF
abundance: .; v_gene: TRBV5-1; j_gene: TRBJ2-7; d_gene: .; CDR3nt: TGCGCCAGCAGCTTTCGGCAGGGCTACGAGCAGTACTTC; CDR3aa: CASSFRQGYEQYF
abundance: .; v_gene: TRBV30; j_gene: TRBJ2-3; d_gene: .; CDR3nt: TGTGCCTGGAGTGCAACAAGGTGGGATAGCACAGATACGCAGTATTTT; CDR3aa: CAWSATRWDSTDTQYF
abundance: .; v_gene: TRBV28; j_gene: TRBJ2-2; d_gene: .; CDR3nt: TGTGCCAGCAGTTCTAACACCGGGGAGCTGTTTTTT; CDR3aa: CASSSNTGELFF
abundance: once; v_gene: TRBV19; j_gene: TRBJ1-2; d_gene: TRBD1; CDR3nt: TGTGCCAGTAGTAGACAGGGCTATGGCTACACCTTC; CDR3aa: CASSRQGYGYTF
abundance: .; v_gene: TRBV5-1; j_gene: TRBJ1-1; d_gene: .; CDR3nt: TGCGCCAGCAGCAGGGAGGTTATGACTGAAGCTTTCTTT; CDR3aa: CASSREVMTEAFF
abundance: few; v_gene: TRBV11-2; j_gene: TRBJ2-1; d_gene: .; CDR3nt: TGTGCCAGCAGCTTAAGGGGCTCTACGCAGTTCTTC; CDR3aa: CASSLRGSTQFF
abundance: .; v_gene: TRBV30; j_gene: TRBJ1-4; d_gene: .; CDR3nt: TGTGCCTGGAGTGCTTCTGTCAACAGGGAGTTCGGTGAAAAACTGTTTTTT; CDR3aa: CAWSASVNREFGEKLFF
abundance: .; v_gene: TRBV9; j_gene: TRBJ2-3; d_gene: .; CDR3nt: TGTGCCAGCAGCGTAGGTCAGGGGGATACGCAGTATTTT; CDR3aa: CASSVGQGDTQYF
abundance: .; v_gene: TRBV13; j_gene: TRBJ2-7; d_gene: TRBD2; CDR3nt: TGTGCCAGCAGCTTAGGCCTAAGACGTCTAGCGGGGAAGTACGAGCAGTACTTC; CDR3aa: CASSLGLRRLAGKYEQYF
abundance: few; v_gene: TRBV29-1; j_gene: TRBJ1-5; d_gene: .; CDR3nt: TGCAGCGTTGAAGATCCAACAGGTCCCCAGCATTTT; CDR3aa: CSVEDPTGPQHF
abundance: few; v_gene: TRBV4-3; j_gene: TRBJ1-2; d_gene: .; CDR3nt: TGCGCCAGCAGCCACCTACAGACAGGCCGTGGCTACACCTTC; CDR3aa: CASSHLQTGRGYTF
abundance: .; v_gene: TRBV30; j_gene: TRBJ1-2; d_gene: .; CDR3nt: TGTGCCTGGAGTCCCGGGAGGGGGACCTATGGCTACACCTTC; CDR3aa: CAWSPGRGTYGYTF
abundance: .; v_gene: TRBV20-1; j_gene: TRBJ1-1; d_gene: .; CDR3nt: TGCAGTTCCTATCAGGGGACTGAAGCTTTCTTT; CDR3aa: CSSYQGTEAFF
abundance: .; v_gene: TRBV25-1; j_gene: TRBJ2-7; d_gene: TRBD1; CDR3nt: TGTGCCAGCAGTTCCGGGACAGGCTCCTACGAGCAGTACTTC; CDR3aa: CASSSGTGSYEQYF
abundance: .; v_gene: TRBV9; j_gene: TRBJ2-2; d_gene: TRBD2; CDR3nt: TGTGCCAGCAGCGTGGGACTAGCGGGGGCCTCGAACACCGGGGAGCTGTTTTTT; CDR3aa: CASSVGLAGASNTGELFF
abundance: few; v_gene: TRBV5-1; j_gene: TRBJ2-3; d_gene: TRBD1; CDR3nt: TGCGCCAGCGAAACCGGGACAGGGGGAACAGATACGCAGTATTTT; CDR3aa: CASETGTGGTDTQYF
abundance: .; v_gene: TRBV5-6; j_gene: TRBJ1-6; d_gene: TRBD1; CDR3nt: TGTGCCAGCAGCTTGAGACTTTCCGGGACAGGGCAACCCCTCCACTTT; CDR3aa: CASSLRLSGTGQPLHF
abundance: .; v_gene: TRBV30; j_gene: TRBJ2-1; d_gene: .; CDR3nt: TGTGCCTGGAGCCCGACGACTTCCTACAATGAGCAGTTCTTC; CDR3aa: CAWSPTTSYNEQFF
abundance: .; v_gene: TRBV4-1; j_gene: TRBJ2-1; d_gene: TRBD2; CDR3nt: TGCGCCAGCAGCCGACTAGCGGACCCTTACAATGAGCAGTTCTTC; CDR3aa: CASSRLADPYNEQFF
abundance: few; v_gene: TRBV29-1; j_gene: TRBJ2-7; d_gene: TRBD1; CDR3nt: TGCAGCGCTCGGACAGGGGGCTCCTACGAGCAGTACTTC; CDR3aa: CSARTGGSYEQYF
abundance: .; v_gene: TRBV29-1; j_gene: TRBJ2-3; d_gene: .; CDR3nt: TGCAGCGTCCCAAGGTGGGGGCCACACACAGATACGCAGTATTTT; CDR3aa: CSVPRWGPHTDTQYF
abundance: .; v_gene: TRBV4-3; j_gene: TRBJ1-1; d_gene: TRBD1; CDR3nt: TGCGCCAGCAGCCAAGAGACAGGGATGAACACTGAAGCTTTCTTT; CDR3aa: CASSQETGMNTEAFF